This passage covers 10 T cell receptor beta chains from one sample sequenced in a study of blood T cell repertoires in COVID-19. Here immunoSEQ multiplex PCR was the method, and the copy in TCRdb shows in-frame clones only, minus some. The table has fewer than 450,000 clones, about 90% seen once; the top ten hold roughly 1%. The material sequenced was PBMCs or T cells enriched from blood (not recorded which). Source of these receptors: a woman aged 30 to 39 who had recovered from COVID-19.

The chain couples TRBV2 to TRBJ1-3; D gene ambiguous. The germline gives CDR1 SNHLY, CDR2 FYNNEI. The V gene lost 5 bases and the J gene lost 0 bases, with 8 bases spanning the gap. This CDR3 comprises 14 residues. This CDR3 reads CASSSDHSGNTIYF. The CDR3 nucleotides read TGTGCCAGCAGTTCAGATCACTCTGGAAACACCATATATTTT.

This chain uses TRBV27 with TRBJ2-4; the match to TRBD2 covers 9 bases. Trimming at V came to 4 bases and at J to 6 bases, leaving 7 bases not matched to a gene. Germline CDR1 MNHEY, CDR2 SMNVEV (reference sequence). The CDR3 length is 15 residues. CDR3 sequence reads: CASSYQRGAANIQYF. For the CDR3, the DNA is TGTGCCAGCAGTTATCAGCGGGGGGCTGCAAACATTCAGTACTTC.

In DNA, the CDR3 is TGTGCCAGCACGCGAGCGTACCAAGAGACCCAGTACTTC. Translation gives CASTRAYQETQYF. This chain links TRBV2 with TRBJ2-5; D is uncertain. The CDR3 runs 13 residues. V gave up 7 bases and J gave up 0 bases, with 9 bases separating them. The germline gives CDR1 SNHLY, CDR2 FYNNEI.

The J gene is TRBJ2-7, the V gene TRBV30; possible D gene TRBD2, 5 bases. This CDR3 spans 13 amino acids. With 0 bases removed from V and 7 bases from J, the gap between germline ends came to 13 bases. The germline gives CDR1 GTSNPN, CDR2 SVGIG (reference sequence). CDR3 DNA: TGTGCCTGGAGTGTAATCGGTTCGGGGGAGCAGTACTTC. Translated: CAWSVIGSGEQYF.

The rearrangement uses TRBV7-8 and TRBJ1-5, with 8 bases lining up with TRBD1. CDR1 and CDR2 from the germline V gene are SGHVS and FQNEAQ. CDR3 length equals 16 residues. V lost 1 base to trimming and J lost 6 bases; unmatched junction nucleotides: 8. The CDR3 loop is CASSLGPQGAGQPQHF. The DNA for the CDR3 is TGTGCCAGCAGCTTAGGCCCCCAGGGGGCAGGTCAGCCCCAGCATTTT.

The rearrangement uses TRBV28 and TRBJ2-6, with 10 bases lining up with TRBD1. J gave up 0 bases and V 6 bases, and 8 bases lay outside the gene matches. CDR1 MDHEN and CDR2 SYDVKM come from the germline V gene. The CDR3 covers 18 residues. In DNA, the CDR3 is TGTGCCAGCAGCCGCACCGGGACAGGGGCCTCTGGGGCCAACGTCCTGACTTTC. As protein: CASSRTGTGASGANVLTF.

This chain uses TRBV24-1 with TRBJ2-3, with D maybe TRBD1 (9 bases). This CDR3 spans 20 amino acids. Germline lookup yields CDR1 KGHDR and CDR2 SFDVKD. With 2 bases removed from V and 6 bases from J, the gap between germline ends came to 29 bases. CDR3 region: CATSDSDRGQRGYPQDTQYF. The CDR3 coding sequence is TGTGCCACCAGTGATTCGGACAGGGGACAGCGGGGGTACCCACAGGATACGCAGTATTTT.

The CDR3 nucleotides are TGTGCCAGCAGCTTGGGGCCAGGGGGCCGGAGCTATGGCTACACCTTC. Its protein is CASSLGPGGRSYGYTF. This chain uses TRBV5-8 with TRBJ1-2; 8 bases fit TRBD1. Germline V lookup: CDR1 SGHTS, CDR2 YDEGEE. CDR3 length: 16 amino acids. With V trimmed by 0 bases and J by 4 bases, 8 bases remained unmatched.

The gene calls are TRBV13 and TRBJ1-1; possible D gene TRBD1, 5 bases. Trimming removed 2 bases at V and 5 bases at J, with 6 bases between. Germline V gene data show CDR1 as PRHDT and CDR2 as FYEKMQ (reference sequence). This CDR3 is 12 amino acids long. The CDR3: CASSLQGTEAFF. The CDR3 DNA reads TGTGCCAGCAGCTTACAGGGTACTGAAGCTTTCTTT.

With regard to this clone: Other DNA sequences in this sample translate to the same CDR3. The CDR3 bases are TGTGCCAGCAGTCCGACAGGAAGTAGCAATCAGCCCCAGCATTTT. Amino acids: CASSPTGSSNQPQHF. This chain links TRBV2 with TRBJ1-5; tentatively, D is TRBD1 (6 bases). Trimming took 5 bases from V and 0 from J, leaving 11 bases between them. The CDR3 covers 15 residues. Germline CDR1 reads SNHLY; CDR2 reads FYNNEI.